This passage covers 5 T cell receptor beta chains from one sample sequenced in a study of blood T cell repertoires in COVID-19. Measured with immunoSEQ multiplex PCR; TCRdb has only the in-frame clones, and not every one. The sample has about 280,000 clones, 85% seen once. The sample taken for sequencing was peripheral blood. The receptors derive from a human donor in a cohort sampled during active COVID-19.

The chain employs TRBV7-2 and TRBJ2-7; 10 bases are a match to TRBD2. The J segment lost 4 bases and the V segment lost 4 bases, leaving 4 bases of the junction unmatched. Germline V CDR1 and CDR2: SGHTA, FQGNSA. The length of the CDR3 is 14 residues. In DNA form, the CDR3 reads TGTGCCAGCAGCTCTAGCGGGAGTTCGTACGAGCAGTACTTC. Amino acids: CASSSSGSSYEQYF.

The chain has TRBV6-5 and TRBJ2-3; D remains ambiguous. The CDR3 is 15 amino acids. In germline, CDR1 is MNHEY, CDR2 SVGAGI. V was cut by 4 bases and J by 1 base, with 12 bases left in between. The CDR3 DNA reads TGTGCCAGCAGTTCGACTGAGATCCGCACAGATACGCAGTATTTT. It is translated as CASSSTEIRTDTQYF.

The gene calls are TRBV5-1 and TRBJ1-1; D is unclear. The CDR3 spans 15 residues. Looked up from germline, CDR1 is SGHRS and CDR2 is YFSETQ. The V gene lost 4 bases and the J gene lost 5 bases, with 18 bases spanning the gap. CDR3 nucleotides: TGCGCCAGCAGCCCGATACCGGGATACGGAACTGAAGCTTTCTTT. As protein: CASSPIPGYGTEAFF.

CDR3 sequence (DNA): TGTGCCAGCAGCCAAGATTCTTCAATTACACCCTACGAGCAGTACTTC. Translating gives CASSQDSSITPYEQYF. The J gene is TRBJ2-7, the V gene TRBV14; D is unresolved. The V and J ends lost 0 bases and 2 bases respectively, with 14 bases between them. The length of the CDR3 is 16 residues. Germline loops: CDR1 SGHDN, CDR2 FVKESK.

V usage is TRBV27 and J usage is TRBJ2-3; the D gene is possibly TRBD2 (5 bases). The germline V gene has CDR1 MNHEY and CDR2 SMNVEV (reference sequence). Trimming took 2 bases from V and 2 from J, leaving 11 bases between them. The CDR3 totals 15 residues. As DNA, the CDR3 is TGTGCCAGCAGTTTAGGGCGGGCAGACACAGATACGCAGTATTTT. It yields the protein CASSLGRADTDTQYF.